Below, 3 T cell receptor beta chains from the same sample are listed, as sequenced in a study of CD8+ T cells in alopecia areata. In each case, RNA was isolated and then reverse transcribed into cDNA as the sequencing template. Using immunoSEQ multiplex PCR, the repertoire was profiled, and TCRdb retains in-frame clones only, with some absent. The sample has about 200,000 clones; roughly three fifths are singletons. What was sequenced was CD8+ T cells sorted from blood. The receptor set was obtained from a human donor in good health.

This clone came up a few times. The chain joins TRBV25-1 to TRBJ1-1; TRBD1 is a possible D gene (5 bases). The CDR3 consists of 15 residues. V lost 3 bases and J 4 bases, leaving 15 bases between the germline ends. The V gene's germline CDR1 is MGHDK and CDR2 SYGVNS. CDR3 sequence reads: CASSDWGSGGTEAFF. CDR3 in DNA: TGTGCCAGCAGTGATTGGGGATCTGGGGGCACTGAAGCTTTCTTT. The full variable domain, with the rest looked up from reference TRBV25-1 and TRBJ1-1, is EADIYQTPRYLVIGTGKKITLECSQTMGHDKMYWYQQDPGMELHLIHYSYGVNSTEKGDLSSESTVSRIRTEHFPLTLESARPSHTSQYLCASSDWGSGGTEAFFGQGTRLTVV.

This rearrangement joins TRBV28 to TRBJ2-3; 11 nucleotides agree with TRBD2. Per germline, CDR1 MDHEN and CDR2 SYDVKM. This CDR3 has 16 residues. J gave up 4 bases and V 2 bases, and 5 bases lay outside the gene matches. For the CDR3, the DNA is TGTGCCAGCAGTTTAACGACTAGCGGGGTGTCAGATACGCAGTATTTT. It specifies CASSLTTSGVSDTQYF.

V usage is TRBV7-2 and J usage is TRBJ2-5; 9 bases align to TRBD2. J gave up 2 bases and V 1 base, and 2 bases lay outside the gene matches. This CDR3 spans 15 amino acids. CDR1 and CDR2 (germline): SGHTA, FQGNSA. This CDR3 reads CASSLGAGGQETQYF. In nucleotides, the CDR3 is TGTGCCAGCAGCTTAGGAGCGGGGGGACAAGAGACCCAGTACTTC.